This T cell receptor (beta chain) emerged from a study of blood T cell repertoires in COVID-19. As for the study in general: COVID-19 samples from acute and convalescent phases originated in the United States, Italy and Spain. In each case, the material was cDNA or gDNA derived from T cells, B-cell-depleted T cells, or PBMCs.

Original analysis: Estimation of nucleated cell counts was performed using reference gene primer amplification. Data came from immunoSEQ multiplex PCR; TCRdb stores just in-frame clones and leaves some out. V and J calls and clone size are copied from that table; D and trimming were computed from the DNA. In the table there are some 180,000 clones, 85% to 90% of which are singletons. This sequence originates from a man aged 50 or older with acute or convalescent COVID-19. Sequencing was performed on peripheral blood.

Here the CDR3 reads CASSPGQRQETQYF. DNA for the CDR3: TGTGCCAGCTCACCGGGACAGAGACAAGAGACCCAGTACTTC. The chain employs TRBV18 and TRBJ2-5; the match to TRBD1 covers 7 bases. The CDR3 is 14 residues long. Germline V gene lookup returns CDR1 KGHSH and CDR2 LQKENI. Trimming removed 3 bases from V and 2 bases from J; junction bases left unmatched: 3.